This record covers a single TCR beta chain. Its antigen is undetermined. This record comes from a study of blood T cells in healthy people across ages. Study at large: For every two T cells, template switching captured about one barcoded beta molecule. Study results and caveats: Aged donors had fewer naive CD4+ cells and lower diversity than long-lived donors. Roughly linear age-related decline in beta diversity appeared, significant by age roughly 40.

There are 17 residues in the CDR3. The germline CDR1 and CDR2 sequences are SGHTS and YDEGEE. V trimming: 2 bases; J trimming: 0 bases; junction bases outside the gene matches: 5. With a J-beta primer mix and a sample-barcoded 5' primer, a second PCR ran about 7 to 12 cycles. Each CDR3 protein is one row after TCRdb ran MiXCR on the 5' RACE reads. The sample yields 380,000 or so distinct CDR3 sequences, about half seen once. The chain joins TRBV5-8 to TRBJ2-6, with 7 nucleotides matching TRBD1. The specimen was blood. The receptor comes from a man between 60 and 70 years old in good health. The CDR3 loop reads CASSFGTASSGANVLTF. The CDR3 DNA follows: TGTGCCAGCAGCTTCGGGACAGCCTCCTCTGGGGCCAACGTCCTGACTTTC.